The present TCR beta chain was sequenced within a study of blood T cell repertoires in COVID-19. Study at large: Spain, Italy and the United States supplied samples that represented acute and convalescent COVID-19. The analysed material was cDNA or gDNA that came from T cells, B-cell-depleted T cells, or PBMCs.

In the authors' methods: It was from reference gene primer amplification that nucleated cell counts were estimated. Libraries were prepared by immunoSEQ multiplex PCR; TCRdb keeps only in-frame clonotypes and omits some of them. V and J calls and clone size are copied from that table; D and trimming were computed from the DNA. The repertoire consists of tens of thousands of clones, with 86% occurring once and the leading ten covering roughly 2.5%. The germline V gene has CDR1 LNHDA and CDR2 SQIVND (reference sequence). The CDR3 runs to 13 residues. V was trimmed by 5 bases and J by 6 bases, leaving 13 bases between them.

This chain links TRBV19 with TRBJ1-2; D is ambiguous. Sequenced material: peripheral blood. This sequence originates from a man older than 75 with acute or convalescent COVID-19. The CDR3 protein is CASSPLGIDGYTF. The DNA for the CDR3 is TGTGCCAGTAGTCCGCTCGGTATTGATGGCTACACCTTC.